This T cell receptor (beta chain) was recorded in a study of T cell responses to AZD1222 COVID-19 vaccine. The overall study: Pooling of second doses given at about 4 or about 12 weeks was done.

Study-wide results and caveats: Unmutated variant regions are reportedly the target of nearly half of TCRs that are spike-specific. The repertoires were collected only after the peak T cell response.

This clone was found many times. Its antigen remains unknown. Using immunoSEQ multiplex PCR, the repertoire was profiled, and TCRdb retains in-frame clones only, with some absent. The repertoire holds about 160,000 clones, about 91% seen once, with approximately 4.7% in the top ten. This CDR3 has 17 amino acids. J lost 6 bases, V lost 1 base, and 11 bases had no gene match. Per the germline V gene, CDR1 is SGHAT and CDR2 is FQNNGV. The genes are TRBV11-2 and TRBJ2-1; TRBD2 aligns across 8 bases. Sample: peripheral blood, taken on day 0 of AZD1222 vaccination. The clonotype comes from an adult in good health. CDR3 loop: CASSLASGGLLFNEQFF. The CDR3 DNA sequence: TGTGCCAGCAGCTTAGCAAGCGGGGGACTTCTATTCAATGAGCAGTTCTTC.